The 32 T cell receptor beta chains listed next were all sequenced from one sample in a study of blood T cell repertoires in COVID-19. Here immunoSEQ multiplex PCR was the method, and the copy in TCRdb shows in-frame clones only, minus some. The table includes 70,000 or so clones, roughly 71% detected once. The sequencing sample was made of peripheral blood. All receptors come from a man aged 55-75 years with COVID-19, enrolled during active disease.

This chain connects TRBV18 to TRBJ1-1, with D perhaps TRBD1 (6 bases). The CDR3 consists of 16 residues. Germline loops: CDR1 KGHSH, CDR2 LQKENI. Trimming shortened V by 3 bases and J by 1 base, and 15 bases separated the two germline ends. CDR3 protein: CASSPNPGQQNTEAFF. CDR3 nucleotides: TGTGCCAGCTCACCTAATCCTGGACAGCAGAACACTGAAGCTTTCTTT.

The rearrangement uses TRBV2 and TRBJ2-5; a weak D match, TRBD2 (6 bases). This CDR3 has 11 amino acids. V was shortened by 6 bases and J by 5 bases, with 7 bases between the two germline ends. Germline V gene lookup returns CDR1 SNHLY and CDR2 FYNNEI. CDR3 loop: CASRGGETQYF. DNA for the CDR3: TGTGCCAGCAGGGGGGGTGAGACCCAGTACTTC.

The gene calls are TRBV30 and TRBJ1-6, with unresolved D. CDR1 and CDR2 from the germline V gene are GTSNPN and SVGIG (reference sequence). The V end was cut by 2 bases, the J end by 2 bases, with 13 bases between. The CDR3 runs 16 residues. CDR3 amino acids: CAWSSTEVTYNSPLHF. In DNA, the CDR3 is TGTGCCTGGAGTTCGACGGAGGTTACCTATAATTCACCCCTCCACTTT.

V and J are TRBV5-1 and TRBJ1-2; D is possibly TRBD1 (5 bases). The germline V and J ends were trimmed by 5 bases and 5 bases, with 13 bases remaining between them. The CDR3 is 13 residues long. In germline, CDR1 is SGHRS, CDR2 YFSETQ. The CDR3 region is CASRTDTEYGYTF. CDR3 DNA: TGCGCCAGCAGAACGGACACAGAGTATGGCTACACCTTC. The whole variable domain, filled in from reference TRBV5-1 and TRBJ1-2, reads KAGVTQTPRYLIKTRGQQVTLSCSPISGHRSVSWYQQTPGQGLQFLFEYFSETQRNKGNFPGRFSGRQFSNSRSEMNVSTLELGDSALYLCASRTDTEYGYTFGSGTRLTVV.

This clone appeared many times. The chain is built from TRBV18 and TRBJ2-7; a possible D gene is TRBD1 (6 bases). V was clipped by 4 bases and J by 2 bases, with 9 bases between them. Per germline, CDR1 KGHSH and CDR2 LQKENI. The CDR3 extends over 13 amino acids. The CDR3 DNA reads as TGTGCCAGCTCACTGGACAGTGCCTACGAGCAGTACTTC. It translates to CASSLDSAYEQYF.

This clone appeared a few times. The chain has TRBV5-1 and TRBJ1-5; 8 bases line up with TRBD1. Looked up from germline, CDR1 is SGHRS and CDR2 is YFSETQ. This CDR3 is 14 amino acids long. Trimming cost V 4 bases and J 3 bases; bases outside gene matches: 3. The CDR3 sequence: CASSPTGANQPQHF. In DNA form, the CDR3 reads TGCGCCAGCAGCCCGACAGGGGCCAATCAGCCCCAGCATTTT.

The V gene is TRBV5-1, the J gene TRBJ2-7; TRBD1 agrees at 11 bases. The length of the CDR3 is 15 residues. Losses at the gene ends were 3 bases for V and 2 bases for J; bases not matched to a gene: 4. CDR1 is SGHRS, CDR2 YFSETQ, per germline. This chain's CDR3 is CASSSRTGGPYEQYF. The DNA of the CDR3 is TGCGCCAGCAGCTCGAGGACAGGGGGCCCCTACGAGCAGTACTTC.

This clone was observed once. This chain joins TRBV5-1 and TRBJ2-4; D not resolved. Germline V CDR1 and CDR2: SGHRS, YFSETQ. The CDR3 runs to 14 residues. The V gene lost 2 bases and the J gene lost 1 base, with 7 bases spanning the gap. The CDR3 DNA reads TGCGCCAGCAGCTTATCGGAGGCCAAAAACATTCAGTACTTC. Its protein product is CASSLSEAKNIQYF.

The genes are TRBV6-5 and TRBJ1-1; D remains ambiguous. Germline V gives CDR1 MNHEY, CDR2 SVGAGI. Trimming took 7 bases from V and 9 from J, leaving 15 bases between them. The CDR3 length is 12 residues. The DNA for the CDR3 is TGTGCCAGCACCGACCCTCGGGGAAAAGCTTTCTTT. Its protein is CASTDPRGKAFF.

The chain recombines TRBV4-1 with TRBJ1-5; D perhaps matches TRBD1 (6 bases). CDR1 is MGHRA and CDR2 is YSYEKL in the germline V gene. V lost 0 bases and J lost 3, with 9 bases in between. This CDR3 spans 15 amino acids. CDR3 DNA sequence: TGCGCCAGCAGCCAAGAGTGGGACAACAATCAGCCCCAGCATTTT. Its protein product is CASSQEWDNNQPQHF.

For this clone: This sample also contains other DNA sequences that code for the same CDR3. The CDR3: CASSQGTGRGYTF. The DNA for the CDR3 is TGTGCCAGCAGTCAGGGGACAGGGAGAGGCTACACCTTC. This chain joins TRBV3-1 (or the pseudogene TRBV3-2) and TRBJ1-2, with TRBD1 matching 9 bases. With V trimmed by 6 bases and J by 8 bases, 7 bases remained unmatched. Germline values: CDR1 LGHDT, CDR2 YNNKEL (reference sequence). The CDR3 covers 13 residues.

This clone was seen once. The chain combines TRBV18 with TRBJ2-4, with 7 positions matching TRBD2. The CDR3 loop spans 12 amino acids. After removal of 6 bases from V and 9 bases from J, the junction contained 5 bases not matched to a gene. CDR1 is KGHSH, CDR2 LQKENI, per germline. This CDR3 is CASSSGGGIQYF. CDR3 nucleotides: TGTGCCAGCTCCTCGGGAGGAGGCATTCAGTACTTC.

This sequence joins TRBV27 and TRBJ2-7; D is perhaps TRBD1 (6 bases). Per the germline V gene, CDR1 is MNHEY and CDR2 is SMNVEV (reference sequence). The length of the CDR3 is 13 residues. Trimming left V 6 bases short and J 6 bases short, with 15 bases between. CDR3 amino acids: CASRTQGTAEQYF. The CDR3, as DNA: TGTGCCAGCAGAACACAGGGTACGGCCGAGCAGTACTTC.

This clone was counted once. The chain joins TRBV11-2 to TRBJ1-3; unclear D gene. From germline, CDR1 is SGHAT and CDR2 FQNNGV. Trimming shortened V by 5 bases and J by 4 bases, and 12 bases separated the two germline ends. The CDR3 contains 14 residues. The CDR3 here is CASSPAYEGNTIYF. In nucleotides, the CDR3 is TGTGCCAGCAGCCCCGCATACGAGGGAAACACCATATATTTT.

The gene calls are TRBV15 and TRBJ2-7; tentative D call: TRBD2 (5 bases). Germline V CDR1 and CDR2: LNHNV, YYDKDF (reference sequence). Deletions cut 3 bases from V and 3 bases from J, with 18 bases between. The CDR3 sequence is 16 residues long. The CDR3 loop reads CATSSGMGEGNYEQYF. CDR3 bases: TGTGCCACCAGCAGTGGTATGGGTGAGGGAAACTACGAGCAGTACTTC. Full variable domain (rest looked up from reference TRBV15 and TRBJ2-7): DAMVIQNPRYQVTQFGKPVTLSCSQTLNHNVMYWYQQKSSQAPKLLFHYYDKDFNNEADTPDNFQSRRPNTSFCFLDIRSPGLGDTAMYLCATSSGMGEGNYEQYFGPGTRLTVT.

This chain joins TRBV18 and TRBJ2-6, with 8 bases matching TRBD1. With V trimmed by 3 bases and J by 0 bases, 4 bases remained unmatched. This CDR3 has 17 amino acids. Germline V CDR1 and CDR2: KGHSH, LQKENI. The CDR3 nucleotides read TGTGCCAGCTCACCGACGACAGGGGTCTCTGGGGCCAACGTCCTGACTTTC. It is translated as CASSPTTGVSGANVLTF.

The table lists this clone with a few counts. V usage is TRBV2 and J usage is TRBJ1-1, with 9 bases fitting TRBD1. CDR1 and CDR2 from the germline V gene are SNHLY and FYNNEI. V lost 4 bases and J lost 4; bases outside the gene matches: 4. The CDR3 contains 14 residues. CDR3 bases: TGTGCCAGCAGTGCTGAGACAGGGGGCACTGAAGCTTTCTTT. It encodes CASSAETGGTEAFF.

This clone showed up just once. The V and J genes are TRBV15 and TRBJ2-3; D gene unclear. The CDR3 has 13 amino acids. CDR1 is LNHNV and CDR2 is YYDKDF in the germline V gene (reference sequence). V dropped 11 bases and J dropped 1 base, with 13 bases sitting between them. CDR3 sequence: CAASPTRTDTQYF. DNA of the CDR3: TGTGCCGCCTCCCCAACTCGCACAGATACGCAGTATTTT.

The V gene is TRBV11-2, the J gene TRBJ2-5; 9 bases line up with TRBD2. The CDR3 extends over 17 amino acids. Germline values: CDR1 SGHAT, CDR2 FQNNGV. V shed 3 bases and J 0 bases; nucleotides not matched to a gene: 8. CDR3 loop: CASSLSVLAGYQETQYF. The DNA for the CDR3 is TGTGCCAGCAGCTTGTCGGTACTAGCGGGTTACCAAGAGACCCAGTACTTC.

The chain combines TRBV3-1 (or the pseudogene TRBV3-2) with TRBJ1-3; no reliable D call. The CDR3 extends over 17 amino acids. Looked up from germline, CDR1 is LGHDT and CDR2 is YNNKEL (reference sequence). Trimming shortened V by 4 bases and J by 2 bases, and 18 bases separated the two germline ends. The CDR3 protein is CASSPLAGFNAGNTIYF. As DNA, the CDR3 is TGTGCCAGCAGCCCCCTAGCGGGTTTTAACGCTGGAAACACCATATATTTT.

The genes are TRBV28 and TRBJ2-3; D unclear. V was trimmed by 8 bases and J by 7 bases, leaving 13 bases between them. The CDR3 is 12 amino acids. Germline CDR1 is MDHEN and CDR2 is SYDVKM. The CDR3 sequence: CASYSTINTQYF. In DNA, the CDR3 is TGTGCCAGCTACTCAACGATCAATACGCAGTATTTT.

This clone was picked up a small number of times. The chain couples TRBV5-1 to TRBJ2-7; possibly TRBD2 for D (6 bases). The CDR3 is made up of 17 amino acids. V lost 2 bases, J lost 1 base, and 19 bases lay in between. In germline, CDR1 is SGHRS, CDR2 YFSETQ. The CDR3 region is CASSLRGRGGGSYEQYF. The CDR3 DNA sequence: TGCGCCAGCAGCTTAAGGGGCCGCGGTGGGGGGTCCTACGAGCAGTACTTC.

V gene TRBV19 combines with J gene TRBJ2-7; 7 nucleotides match TRBD1. There are 14 residues in the CDR3. J gave up 6 bases and V 5 bases, and 10 bases lay outside the gene matches. The germline gives CDR1 LNHDA, CDR2 SQIVND (reference sequence). The CDR3 DNA reads as TGTGCCAGTAGTCTCGGACAGGTTTCTTCCGAGCAGTACTTC. Translation: CASSLGQVSSEQYF.

J is TRBJ2-2 and V is TRBV28; D ambiguous. The germline CDR1 and CDR2 sequences are MDHEN and SYDVKM. CDR3 length: 15 amino acids. V was trimmed by 5 bases and J by 4 bases, leaving 14 bases between them. The CDR3, as DNA: TGTGCCAGCAGTCCCCAGCCTTCGGGCACCGGGGAGCTGTTTTTT. This codes for CASSPQPSGTGELFF.

This clone occurred once. The CDR3 protein is CASSDVHPGTEAFF. Written as DNA, the CDR3 is TGTGCCAGCAGTGACGTTCATCCGGGCACTGAAGCTTTCTTT. The chain recombines TRBV2 with TRBJ1-1; D gene ambiguous. Germline V gene lookup returns CDR1 SNHLY and CDR2 FYNNEI. V was cut by 3 bases and J by 4 bases, with 12 bases left in between. The CDR3 totals 14 residues.

This clone was seen only a few times. The chain uses TRBV18 and TRBJ1-6; D unresolved. The CDR3 is made up of 16 amino acids. Germline V gene data show CDR1 as KGHSH and CDR2 as LQKENI. Trimming took off 1 base at V and 7 bases at J, with 14 bases between the two ends. DNA of the CDR3: TGTGCCAGCTCACCACAGAGGGATGCGGGAAATTCACCCCTCCACTTT. Amino acid sequence: CASSPQRDAGNSPLHF.

The V gene is TRBV7-9, the J gene TRBJ1-1, with TRBD1 as a possible D gene (6 bases). CDR1 is SEHNR and CDR2 is FQNEAQ in the germline V gene (reference sequence). This CDR3 has 16 amino acids. Trimming took 2 bases from V and 1 from J, leaving 14 bases between them. The CDR3 region has the DNA TGTGCCAGCAGCTTATTTCAGGGGATTTGGAACACTGAAGCTTTCTTT. It is translated as CASSLFQGIWNTEAFF.

This clone was seen more than once but under ten times. The rearrangement uses TRBV2 and TRBJ2-2, with D maybe TRBD1 (5 bases). Trimming left V 4 bases short and J 4 bases short, with 7 bases between. Germline V gene lookup returns CDR1 SNHLY and CDR2 FYNNEI. CDR3 length: 13 residues. CDR3 in DNA: TGTGCCAGCAGTGTACAGGTCACCGGGGAGCTGTTTTTT. Protein: CASSVQVTGELFF.

This chain links TRBV2 with TRBJ2-7; 11 bases match TRBD1. The CDR3 runs to 15 residues. V gave up 6 bases and J gave up 1 base; unmatched junction bases: 5. Germline CDR1 SNHLY, CDR2 FYNNEI. The CDR3 region is CASSPDRGPSYEQYF. The CDR3 DNA sequence: TGTGCCAGCAGCCCGGACAGGGGGCCTTCCTACGAGCAGTACTTC. The complete variable domain, with remaining parts taken from reference TRBV2 and TRBJ2-7, reads EPEVTQTPSHQVTQMGQEVILRCVPISNHLYFYWYRQILGQKVEFLVSFYNNEISEKSEIFDDQFSVERPDGSNFTLKIRSTKLEDSAMYFCASSPDRGPSYEQYFGPGTRLTVT.

V and J are TRBV5-1 and TRBJ1-5; D unclear. Trimming removed 3 bases from V and 5 bases from J, with 9 bases in between. The length of the CDR3 is 13 residues. The germline V gene encodes CDR1 SGHRS and CDR2 YFSETQ. The CDR3 DNA reads as TGCGCCAGCAGCTCTGACGGGGATCAGCCCCAGCATTTT. It yields the protein CASSSDGDQPQHF.

The genes are TRBV5-4 and TRBJ2-1; weak D call: TRBD2 (5 bases). Trimming shortened V by 0 bases and J by 8 bases, and 12 bases separated the two germline ends. CDR1 is SGHNT, CDR2 YYREEE, per germline (reference sequence). CDR3 length equals 14 residues. In DNA, the CDR3 is TGTGCCAGCAGCTTGGCCGCGACTACCTATGAGCAGTTCTTC. It encodes CASSLAATTYEQFF.

This clone was recorded a few times. The rearrangement joins TRBV6-6 to TRBJ1-2; TRBD1 might be the D (6 bases). The V and J ends lost 5 bases and 4 bases respectively, with 14 bases between them. The CDR3 has 14 residues. Germline lookup yields CDR1 MNHNY and CDR2 SVGAGI (reference sequence). Here the CDR3 DNA reads TGTGCCAGCAGTGGCCAGGGGTCGGGCTATGGCTACACCTTC. Translated, it gives CASSGQGSGYGYTF.